This T cell receptor beta chain was retrieved from a study of shared clonotypes between healthy human individuals. Libraries were prepared by immunoSEQ multiplex PCR; TCRdb keeps only in-frame clonotypes and omits some of them. The sample carries about 2.4 million clones, 93% recorded once. CDR1 is SGHTA, CDR2 FQGNSA, per germline. V lost 3 bases to trimming and J lost 0 bases, with 9 bases between them. The CDR3 runs 14 residues. The sample taken for sequencing was naive CD4+ T cells from PBMCs. Subset meaning: CD45RA+ positively selected. This sequence originates from a man between 18 and 29 years old in good health. Some clones in this sample may be carry-over from other donors' samples. The V call is TRBV7-2, the J call TRBJ2-7; D call uncertain. The chain's CDR3 is CASSFRYNSYEQYF. Here the CDR3 DNA reads TGTGCCAGCAGCTTTCGGTACAACTCCTACGAGCAGTACTTC.